A single T cell receptor beta chain is shown here with its context. What antigen it recognizes has not been identified. Instrument used: Illumina HiSeq 2000. TCR beta cDNA libraries were prepared using 5'RACE template switching, which introduced a universal primer site and unique molecular identifiers. cDNA synthesis was primed from the TCR beta constant segment, followed by two successive PCR amplification steps. As for the original processing: Reads were demultiplexed and grouped by UMI with MIGEC, and clonotypes were assembled and quantified with MiTCR. To exclude erroneous sequences, any TCR cDNA sequence not supported by at least two reads was discarded. Downstream repertoire analysis used the tcR package, and clonotypes were matched across fractions by CDR3 nucleotide sequence plus V segment. Antigen specificity was annotated against VDJdb with VDJmatch, allowing one amino acid substitution in CDR3. Through TCRdb reprocessing, the reads give one entry per CDR3 protein sequence; DNA is omitted. The V and J calls were not made by the authors but by TCRdb's processing. The sample's records list some 600,000 distinct CDR3 sequences. The ten largest clonotypes hold roughly 3.6% of the sample.

HCMV-specific IgG was detected in serum with a commercial ELISA kit to determine HCMV serostatus. Peripheral blood mononuclear cells were isolated from blood by Ficoll density gradient centrifugation. This record belongs to a study of T cells expressing NK-cell markers (dated by TCRdb to the early 2020s). The study in broad terms: Three sorted T-cell subsets (CD3+CD56+NKG2C+, CD3+CD56+NKG2C- and CD3+CD56-NKG2C+) from under 10 donors had their TCR beta-chain repertoires profiled. Sequencing of the libraries produced 2 x 150 bp reads on Illumina HiSeq 2000/2500, MiSeq or NextSeq. Among the eight sequenced donors, only one was HCMV-seronegative, while the other seven were HCMV-seropositive. The study sequenced eight donors, all healthy volunteers chosen at random: three men and five women.

As encoded in the germline V gene, CDR1 is SGHVS while CDR2 is FQNEAQ. The CDR3, from cysteine to phenylalanine, totals 11 residues. No DNA has been recorded. The paper as a whole reports these results and caveats: It remained unclear whether the expanded NKG2C-expressing T cell clones were specific for HCMV antigens. Those dominant clonotypes were again the most abundant among CD3+CD56-NKG2C+ cells in four donors, at 28.3-60.1%. In six donors, the dominant CD3+CD56+NKG2C+ clonotypes ranked among the top 10 CD8+ clonotypes, making up about 1.0-8% of CD8+ T cells.

The sequence came from a man aged 18 to 30 in good health. Donor details come from another sample of the same person, matched by shared clones. The rearranged segments are TRBV7-8 and TRBJ2-3; TCRdb designates TRBD2, a call that cannot be tested without DNA. The sequencing input was blood T cells: a sorted CD56 or NKG2C T cell subset, CD4+ or CD8+ T cells, or bulk PBMC T cells (not recorded which). The CDR3 in this case is CASSLEEAQYF.